The 17 T cell receptor beta chains below all came from one sample that was sequenced in a study of cytomegalovirus exposure and HLA in healthy donors. PCR was performed using 60 Vbeta and 13 Jbeta primers. The table came from immunoSEQ multiplex PCR; TCRdb's copy has only in-frame clones and leaves some out. In the table there are some 89,000 clones, around 71% of which are singletons. Sequenced input: PBMCs. The receptors stem from a man aged 55-75 years in good health and CMV-seronegative.

The rearrangement joins TRBV7-9 to TRBJ2-2, with 8 bases aligning to TRBD1. The CDR3 consists of 15 residues. From germline, CDR1 is SEHNR and CDR2 FQNEAQ (reference sequence). The junction had 8 bases not matched to a gene; V was cut back by 7 bases and J by 4 bases. CDR3 DNA: TGTGCCAGCACCCTAGGACAGGGCCTCACCGGGGAGCTGTTTTTT. This codes for CASTLGQGLTGELFF.

CDR3 coding DNA: TGTGCCAGCAGTGACTCAGGGGATGTCAACACTGAAGCTTTCTTT. Translating gives CASSDSGDVNTEAFF. V gene TRBV6-4 combines with J gene TRBJ1-1, with a possible D match to TRBD1 (5 bases). The V end lost 0 bases, the J end lost 2 bases, and 10 bases lay between the germline ends. Per germline, CDR1 MRHNA and CDR2 SNTAGT. This CDR3 has 15 residues.

The V and J genes are TRBV25-1 and TRBJ1-1; tentatively, D is TRBD1 (6 bases). V shed 8 bases and J shed 4 bases, with 14 bases lying between them. There are 13 residues in the CDR3. Germline V gene sequence: CDR1 MGHDK, CDR2 SYGVNS. CDR3: CASSLRGITEAFF. CDR3 in DNA: TGTGCCAGCTCGCTGAGGGGGATCACTGAAGCTTTCTTT.

The chain links TRBV11-2 to TRBJ2-4; the match to TRBD2 covers 7 bases. CDR1 and CDR2 (germline): SGHAT, FQNNGV. The length of the CDR3 is 17 residues. The ends lost 1 base at V and 3 bases at J; junction bases unmatched: 9. The CDR3 coding sequence is TGTGCCAGCAGCTTAGTCGGCGGGAGAATGGACAAAAACATTCAGTACTTC. Its protein is CASSLVGGRMDKNIQYF.

This chain uses TRBV6-6 with TRBJ1-5; the D is unclear. Germline V CDR1 and CDR2: MNHNY, SVGAGI (reference sequence). The CDR3 runs 15 residues. The V gene lost 3 bases and the J gene lost 2 bases, with 11 bases spanning the gap. Written as DNA, the CDR3 is TGTGCCAGCAGTTATGAGGGCAGACGCAATCAGCCCCAGCATTTT. Translation gives CASSYEGRRNQPQHF.

The chain recombines TRBV28 with TRBJ1-2, with D maybe TRBD1 (6 bases). The CDR3 has 13 amino acids. In germline, CDR1 is MDHEN, CDR2 SYDVKM. With 2 bases removed from V and 3 bases from J, the gap between germline ends came to 7 bases. CDR3 sequence (DNA): TGTGCCAGCAGTTTACCAGGGGACTATGGCTACACCTTC. Translating it yields CASSLPGDYGYTF.

The CDR3 DNA sequence: TGTGCCTGGCAAAGACAGGGGGGTAACACCGGGGAGCTGTTTTTT. This translates into CAWQRQGGNTGELFF. V and J are TRBV30 and TRBJ2-2; TRBD1 matches 9 bases. This CDR3 has 15 residues. V shed 5 bases, J shed 2 bases, and the junction held 6 bases outside the gene matches. Germline CDR1 is GTSNPN and CDR2 is SVGIG (reference sequence).

The V gene is TRBV25-1, the J gene TRBJ2-1; D unclear. The CDR3 contains 12 residues. V was clipped by 4 bases and J by 1 base, with 2 bases between them. Per the germline V gene, CDR1 is MGHDK and CDR2 is SYGVNS. The CDR3 coding sequence is TGTGCCAGCAGTGCTTCCTACAATGAGCAGTTCTTC. Translated, it gives CASSASYNEQFF.

The gene calls are TRBV7-2 and TRBJ1-2, with 8 bases identical to TRBD1. J gave up 2 bases and V 5 bases, and 4 bases lay outside the gene matches. The CDR3 covers 14 residues. CDR1 is SGHTA, CDR2 FQGNSA, per germline. The CDR3 DNA sequence: TGTGCCAGCAGCGCGAGACAGGGGAACTATGGCTACACCTTC. It encodes CASSARQGNYGYTF.

This clone was seen only a few times. The chain joins TRBV19 to TRBJ2-5; no definite D call. Looked up from germline, CDR1 is LNHDA and CDR2 is SQIVND (reference sequence). This CDR3 spans 12 amino acids. V lost 3 bases and J lost 5, with 7 bases in between. This CDR3 is CASSMKRETQYF. The CDR3 nucleotides read TGTGCCAGTAGTATGAAGAGGGAGACCCAGTACTTC. The full variable domain, rest sourced from reference TRBV19 and TRBJ2-5, is DGGITQSPKYLFRKEGQNVTLSCEQNLNHDAMYWYRQDPGQGLRLIYYSQIVNDFQKGDIAEGYSVSREKKESFPLTVTSAQKNPTAFYLCASSMKRETQYFGPGTRLLVL.

The chain employs TRBV6-1 and TRBJ2-1; 7 nucleotides line up with TRBD2. Germline lookup yields CDR1 MNHNS and CDR2 SASEGT. CDR3 length: 14 residues. V dropped 1 base and J dropped 6; count of bases not matched to a gene: 3. The CDR3 sequence is CASSEELASNEQFF. CDR3 nucleotide sequence: TGTGCCAGCAGTGAAGAACTAGCGAGCAATGAGCAGTTCTTC.

V is TRBV9 and J is TRBJ1-4; tentative D call: TRBD1 (5 bases). V shed 2 bases and J shed 4 bases, with 12 bases lying between them. The CDR3 covers 15 residues. CDR1 SGDLS and CDR2 YYNGEE come from the germline V gene. In nucleotides, the CDR3 is TGTGCCAGCAGCGTGGGGGGTGGGGGTAATGAAAAACTGTTTTTT. It specifies CASSVGGGGNEKLFF.

The chain carries TRBV28 and TRBJ1-5, with 8 bases matching TRBD1. Trimming cost V 5 bases and J 4 bases; bases outside gene matches: 13. Germline assignment: CDR1 MDHEN and CDR2 SYDVKM. The CDR3 totals 17 residues. For the CDR3, the DNA is TGTGCCAGCAGTCGGTTAAATCCCGGGACAGGAAATCAGCCCCAGCATTTT. Protein product: CASSRLNPGTGNQPQHF.

The genes are TRBV25-1 and TRBJ2-1; TRBD2 aligns across 13 bases. Germline CDR1 MGHDK, CDR2 SYGVNS. The CDR3 is 15 amino acids. J lost 5 bases, V lost 5 bases, and 3 bases had no gene match. CDR3 DNA: TGTGCCAGCAGTCTCGGACTAGCGGGGGACAATGAGCAGTTCTTC. This sequence encodes CASSLGLAGDNEQFF.

This clone ranks as medium-sized. The chain combines TRBV9 with TRBJ1-4; 8 bases are a match to TRBD1. Germline lookup yields CDR1 SGDLS and CDR2 YYNGEE. Trimming took 3 bases from V and 6 from J; bases not matched to a gene: 1. This CDR3 has 13 amino acids. The CDR3 nucleotides read TGTGCCAGCAGCGCGGGACAGGATGAAAAACTGTTTTTT. Residues: CASSAGQDEKLFF.

As for this clone: At one end, the junction sequence differs from germline, possibly due to a read error. The rearrangement joins TRBV7-9 to TRBJ2-7, with 10 bases identical to TRBD1. This CDR3 contains 15 residues. CDR1 SEHNR and CDR2 FQNEAQ come from the germline V gene (reference sequence). The CDR3 loop reads CSSSPSTGQGEKQYF. CDR3 nucleotides: TGTTCCAGCAGCCCGTCCACCGGACAGGGGGAGAAGCAGTACTTC.

The V call is TRBV5-6, the J call TRBJ2-1; maybe TRBD2 (5 bases). Per germline, CDR1 SGHDT and CDR2 YYEEEE. The CDR3 is 13 amino acids. Trimming took 2 bases from V and 7 from J, leaving 10 bases between them. CDR3 loop: CASSLGGLNEQFF. The CDR3 coding sequence is TGTGCCAGCAGCTTAGGCGGGCTGAATGAGCAGTTCTTC.